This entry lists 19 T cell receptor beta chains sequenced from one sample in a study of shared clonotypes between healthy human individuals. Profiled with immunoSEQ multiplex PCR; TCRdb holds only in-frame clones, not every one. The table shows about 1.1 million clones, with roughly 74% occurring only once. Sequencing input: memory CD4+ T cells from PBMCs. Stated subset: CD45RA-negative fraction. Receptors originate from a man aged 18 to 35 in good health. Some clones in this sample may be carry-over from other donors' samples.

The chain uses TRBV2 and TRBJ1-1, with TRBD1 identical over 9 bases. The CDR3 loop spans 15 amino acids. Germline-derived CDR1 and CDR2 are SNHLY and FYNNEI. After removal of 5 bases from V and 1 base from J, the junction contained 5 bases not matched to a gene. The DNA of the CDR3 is TGTGCCAGCAGTCAACAGGGGGCGGGGAACACTGAAGCTTTCTTT. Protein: CASSQQGAGNTEAFF.

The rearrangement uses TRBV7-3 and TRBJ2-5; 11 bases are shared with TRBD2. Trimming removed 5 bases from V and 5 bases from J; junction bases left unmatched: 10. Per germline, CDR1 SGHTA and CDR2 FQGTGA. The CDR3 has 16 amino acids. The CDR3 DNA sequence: TGTGCCAGCAGCGCAACCATAGCGGGAGGGCCGGAGACCCAGTACTTC. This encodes CASSATIAGGPETQYF.

The CDR3 loop is CASSPPGQSYEQYF. The CDR3 DNA sequence: TGTGCCAGCAGCCCCCCGGGACAGAGCTACGAGCAGTACTTC. V usage is TRBV7-9 and J usage is TRBJ2-7; 7 bases match TRBD1. The CDR3 is 14 residues long. V was clipped by 5 bases and J by 3 bases; unmatched bases: 7. Germline V gene sequence: CDR1 SEHNR, CDR2 FQNEAQ (reference sequence).

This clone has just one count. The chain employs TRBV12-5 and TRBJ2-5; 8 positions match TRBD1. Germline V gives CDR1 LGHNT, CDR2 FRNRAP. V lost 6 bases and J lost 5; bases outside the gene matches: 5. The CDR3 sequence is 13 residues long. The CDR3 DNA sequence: TGTGCTAGTGGCCGACAGGGGAGTGAGACCCAGTACTTC. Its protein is CASGRQGSETQYF.

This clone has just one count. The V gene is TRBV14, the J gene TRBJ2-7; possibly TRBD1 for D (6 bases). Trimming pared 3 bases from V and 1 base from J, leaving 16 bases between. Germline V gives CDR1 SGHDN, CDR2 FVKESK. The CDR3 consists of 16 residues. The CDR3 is CASSQQGPRLSYEQYF. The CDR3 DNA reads TGTGCCAGCAGCCAGCAGGGGCCCCGATTGTCCTACGAGCAGTACTTC.

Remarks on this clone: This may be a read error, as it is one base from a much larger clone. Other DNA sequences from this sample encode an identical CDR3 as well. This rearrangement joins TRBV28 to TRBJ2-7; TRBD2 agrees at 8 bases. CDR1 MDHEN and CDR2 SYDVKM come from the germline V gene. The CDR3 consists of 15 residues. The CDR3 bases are TGTGCCAGCAGTTCCCCGAGCGGGAGCGTATATAAGCAGTATTTC. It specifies CASSSPSGSVYKQYF.

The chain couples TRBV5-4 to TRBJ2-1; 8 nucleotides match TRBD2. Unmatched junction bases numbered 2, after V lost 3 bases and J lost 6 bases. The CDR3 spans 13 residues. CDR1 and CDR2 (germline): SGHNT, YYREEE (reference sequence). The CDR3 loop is CASSWAGGNEQFF. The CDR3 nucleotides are TGTGCCAGCAGCTGGGCGGGAGGCAATGAGCAGTTCTTC.

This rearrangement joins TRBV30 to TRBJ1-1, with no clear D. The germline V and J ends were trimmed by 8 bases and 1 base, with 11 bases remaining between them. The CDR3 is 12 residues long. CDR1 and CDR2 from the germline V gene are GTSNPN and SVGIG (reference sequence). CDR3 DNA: TGTGCCCGCTGGCGGGGGAACACTGAAGCTTTCTTT. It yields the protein CARWRGNTEAFF.

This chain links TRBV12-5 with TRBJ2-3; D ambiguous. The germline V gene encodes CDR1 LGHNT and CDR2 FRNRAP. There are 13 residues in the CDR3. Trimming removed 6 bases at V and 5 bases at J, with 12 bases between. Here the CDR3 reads CASGLARGDTQYF. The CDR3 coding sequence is TGTGCTAGTGGGTTAGCTAGAGGAGATACGCAGTATTTT.

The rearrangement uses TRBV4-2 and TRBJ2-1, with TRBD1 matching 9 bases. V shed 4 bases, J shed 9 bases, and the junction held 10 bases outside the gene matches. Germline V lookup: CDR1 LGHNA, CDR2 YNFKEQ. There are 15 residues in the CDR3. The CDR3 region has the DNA TGTGCCAGCAGCCTGGAAGGACAGGGGCATAGTGAGCAGTTCTTC. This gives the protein CASSLEGQGHSEQFF.

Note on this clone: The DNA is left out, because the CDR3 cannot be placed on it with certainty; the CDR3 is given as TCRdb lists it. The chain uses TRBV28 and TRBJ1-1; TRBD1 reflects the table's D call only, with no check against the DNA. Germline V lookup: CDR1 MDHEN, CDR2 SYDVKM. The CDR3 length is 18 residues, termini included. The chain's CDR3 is CASSLFFRQGAFGSGTFF.

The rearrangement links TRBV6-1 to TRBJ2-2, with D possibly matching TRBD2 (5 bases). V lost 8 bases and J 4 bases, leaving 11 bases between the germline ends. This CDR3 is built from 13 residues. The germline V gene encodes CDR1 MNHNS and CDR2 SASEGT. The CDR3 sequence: CASLGVITGELFF. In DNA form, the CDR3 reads TGTGCCAGCTTGGGAGTAATCACCGGGGAGCTGTTTTTT.

Here the CDR3 DNA reads TGTGCCAGCAGCGTAGAACTGGGCCTCTCTGGAAACACCATATATTTT. This gives the protein CASSVELGLSGNTIYF. The chain uses TRBV9 and TRBJ1-3; D is unresolved. The CDR3 is 16 residues long. Looked up from germline, CDR1 is SGDLS and CDR2 is YYNGEE. V was shortened by 0 bases and J by 0 bases, with 10 bases between the two germline ends. Together with reference TRBV9 and TRBJ1-3, the CDR3 gives the full variable domain: DSGVTQTPKHLITATGQRVTLRCSPRSGDLSVYWYQQSLDQGLQFLIQYYNGEERAKGNILERFSAQQFPDLHSELNLSSLELGDSALYFCASSVELGLSGNTIYFGEGSWLTVV.

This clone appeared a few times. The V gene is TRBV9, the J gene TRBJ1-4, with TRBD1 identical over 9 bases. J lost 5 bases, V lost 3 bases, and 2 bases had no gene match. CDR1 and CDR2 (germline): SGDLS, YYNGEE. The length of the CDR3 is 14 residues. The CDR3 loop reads CASSGGQGNEKLFF. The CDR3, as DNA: TGTGCCAGCAGCGGGGGACAGGGAAATGAAAAACTGTTTTTT.

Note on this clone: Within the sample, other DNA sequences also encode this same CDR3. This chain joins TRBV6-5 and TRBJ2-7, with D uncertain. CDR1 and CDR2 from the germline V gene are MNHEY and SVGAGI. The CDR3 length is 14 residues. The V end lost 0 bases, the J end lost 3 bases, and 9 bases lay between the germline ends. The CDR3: CASSYSIRGYEQYF. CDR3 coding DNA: TGTGCCAGCAGTTACTCGATAAGAGGCTACGAGCAGTACTTC.

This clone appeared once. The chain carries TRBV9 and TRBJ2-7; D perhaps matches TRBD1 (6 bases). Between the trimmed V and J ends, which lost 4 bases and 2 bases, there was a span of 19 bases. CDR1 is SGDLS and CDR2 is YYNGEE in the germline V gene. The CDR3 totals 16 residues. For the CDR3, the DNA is TGTGCCAGCAGCCCTTCGGCCAGGGGTGTGACCTACGAGCAGTACTTC. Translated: CASSPSARGVTYEQYF. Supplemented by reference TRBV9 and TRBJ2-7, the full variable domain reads DSGVTQTPKHLITATGQRVTLRCSPRSGDLSVYWYQQSLDQGLQFLIQYYNGEERAKGNILERFSAQQFPDLHSELNLSSLELGDSALYFCASSPSARGVTYEQYFGPGTRLTVT.

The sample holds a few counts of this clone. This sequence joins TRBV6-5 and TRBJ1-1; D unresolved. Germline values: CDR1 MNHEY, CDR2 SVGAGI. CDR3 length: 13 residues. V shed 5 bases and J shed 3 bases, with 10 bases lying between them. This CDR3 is CASSASRDTEAFF. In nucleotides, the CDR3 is TGTGCCAGCAGTGCCTCTAGGGACACTGAAGCTTTCTTT.

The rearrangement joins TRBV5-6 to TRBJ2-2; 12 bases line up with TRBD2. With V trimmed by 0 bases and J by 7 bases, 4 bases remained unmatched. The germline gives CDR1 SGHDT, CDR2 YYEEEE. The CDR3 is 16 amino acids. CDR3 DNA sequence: TGTGCCAGCAGCTTGGGACTAGCGGGAGCTGGCGGGGAGCTGTTTTTT. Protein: CASSLGLAGAGGELFF.

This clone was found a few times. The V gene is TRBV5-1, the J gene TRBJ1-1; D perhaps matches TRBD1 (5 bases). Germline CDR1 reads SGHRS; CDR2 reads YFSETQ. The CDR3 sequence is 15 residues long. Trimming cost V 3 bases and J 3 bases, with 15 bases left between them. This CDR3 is CASSSLGGRDTEAFF. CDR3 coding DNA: TGCGCCAGCAGCTCCCTTGGGGGGAGGGACACTGAAGCTTTCTTT.